The 20 T cell receptor beta chains below come from one sample, sequenced in a study of cytomegalovirus exposure and HLA in healthy donors (dated by TCRdb to the late 2010s). The library was built by means of the immunoSEQ multiplex PCR assay. A mixture of 60 forward primers for TCR Vbeta segments and 13 reverse primers for TCR Jbeta segments was used in the multiplex PCR. Entries here come from immuneACCESS through TCRdb and include only in-frame sequences with V and J called. Some clones fail to appear in such tables; in the studies checked, an unresolved V gene covers under half of the shortfall, and the cause of the remainder is unknown. This sample has a few hundred thousand clones in its table, and 80% to 90% of those were observed once. Around 2.1% of the sample rests with the top ten. Sequenced sample: PBMCs. Source of these receptors: a woman aged 18-29 years in good health and CMV-seronegative.

The genes are TRBV5-1 and TRBJ1-2; 8 positions match TRBD1. V dropped 4 bases and J dropped 4; count of bases not matched to a gene: 21. The CDR3 consists of 19 residues. Germline assignment: CDR1 SGHRS and CDR2 YFSETQ. CDR3 protein: CASSLYAGGADPQGYGYTF. The DNA for the CDR3 is TGCGCCAGCAGCCTGTATGCAGGGGGCGCGGACCCTCAGGGCTATGGCTACACCTTC. Together with reference TRBV5-1 and TRBJ1-2, the CDR3 gives the full variable domain: KAGVTQTPRYLIKTRGQQVTLSCSPISGHRSVSWYQQTPGQGLQFLFEYFSETQRNKGNFPGRFSGRQFSNSRSEMNVSTLELGDSALYLCASSLYAGGADPQGYGYTFGSGTRLTVV.

The CDR3 is CASSRNTGLVGYNEQFF. In nucleotides, the CDR3 is TGTGCCAGCAGCCGAAACACGGGACTAGTTGGCTACAATGAGCAGTTCTTC. This chain links TRBV14 with TRBJ2-1; 8 positions match TRBD2. The CDR3 runs to 17 residues. CDR1 and CDR2 from the germline V gene are SGHDN and FVKESK. J lost 3 bases, V lost 4 bases, and 11 bases had no gene match. The full variable domain, completed using reference TRBV14 and TRBJ2-1, is EAGVTQFPSHSVIEKGQTVTLRCDPISGHDNLYWYRRVMGKEIKFLLHFVKESKQDESGMPNNRFLAERTGGTYSTLKVQPAELEDSGVYFCASSRNTGLVGYNEQFFGPGTRLTVL.

The V call is TRBV21-1, the J call TRBJ1-2. TRBV21-1 is noted as a pseudogene. The CDR3 runs 14 residues. The CDR3 here is CASSITGGNYGYTF. The CDR3 DNA is TGTGCCAGCAGCATAACGGGGGGCAACTATGGCTACACCTTC.

This clone was seen once. The chain links TRBV2 to TRBJ2-5; D is uncertain. The V gene's germline CDR1 is SNHLY and CDR2 FYNNEI. Between the trimmed V and J ends, which lost 11 bases and 5 bases, there was a span of 18 bases. The CDR3 is 13 amino acids. The CDR3 coding sequence is TGTGCCTGCGGCGGTAGGTTGATGGAGACCCAGTACTTC. Amino acid sequence: CACGGRLMETQYF. The full variable domain, rest sourced from reference TRBV2 and TRBJ2-5, is EPEVTQTPSHQVTQMGQEVILRCVPISNHLYFYWYRQILGQKVEFLVSFYNNEISEKSEIFDDQFSVERPDGSNFTLKIRSTKLEDSAMYFCACGGRLMETQYFGPGTRLLVL.

On this clone: A junction end diverges from the germline sequence, so it may reflect a read error. The chain combines TRBV5-1 with TRBJ1-6; D is possibly TRBD1 (5 bases). Germline assignment: CDR1 SGHRS and CDR2 YFSETQ. This CDR3 comprises 15 residues. Written as DNA, the CDR3 is TGCGCCAGCAGTTTGGGGGAGCGGTATAATTCACCCCTCCACTTT. It encodes CASSLGERYNSPLHF.

The chain joins TRBV7-9 to TRBJ1-2; tentative D call: TRBD1 (6 bases). Germline V CDR1 and CDR2: SEHNR, FQNEAQ (reference sequence). The CDR3 has 12 residues. CDR3 DNA sequence: TGTGCAATAACAGGGACCCTATATGGCTACACCTTC. Its protein product is CAITGTLYGYTF.

The chain employs TRBV25-1 and TRBJ1-3; TRBD1 might be the D (6 bases). The CDR3 runs to 16 residues. V shed 8 bases and J shed 0 bases, with 17 bases lying between them. Per the germline V gene, CDR1 is MGHDK and CDR2 is SYGVNS. This chain's CDR3 is CASEEGHRSSGNTIYF. The CDR3, as DNA: TGTGCCAGCGAAGAGGGACACCGAAGCTCTGGAAACACCATATATTTT.

J is TRBJ2-5 and V is TRBV4-1; TRBD2 is a possible D gene (6 bases). The V and J ends lost 4 bases and 1 base respectively, with 16 bases between them. The CDR3 runs to 16 residues. CDR1 and CDR2 from the germline V gene are MGHRA and YSYEKL. CDR3 amino acids: CASSRVGLRTQETQYF. Written as DNA, the CDR3 is TGCGCCAGCAGCCGAGTGGGACTGCGTACCCAAGAGACCCAGTACTTC.

The chain employs TRBV9 and TRBJ2-1; possibly TRBD1 for D (6 bases). CDR1 and CDR2 (germline): SGDLS, YYNGEE. Trimming took off 3 bases at V and 0 bases at J, with 13 bases between the two ends. The length of the CDR3 is 16 residues. This CDR3 reads CASSEGAGVSYNEQFF. CDR3 coding DNA: TGTGCCAGCAGCGAAGGAGCAGGGGTCTCCTACAATGAGCAGTTCTTC.

The chain carries TRBV19 and TRBJ1-2, with D possibly being TRBD1 (6 bases). Looked up from germline, CDR1 is LNHDA and CDR2 is SQIVND (reference sequence). This CDR3 comprises 15 residues. Deletions cut 2 bases from V and 4 bases from J, with 14 bases between. The CDR3 protein is CASSISQGAIYGYTF. The CDR3 DNA is TGTGCCAGTAGTATATCACAGGGAGCGATCTATGGCTACACCTTC.

This chain links TRBV29-1 with TRBJ1-5; D not certain. The germline gives CDR1 SQVTM, CDR2 ANQGSEA. CDR3 length: 14 amino acids. V lost 6 bases to trimming and J lost 4 bases, with 16 bases between them. Written as DNA, the CDR3 is TGCAGCGTAGCCTTCACTAATGGTAATCAGCCCCAGCATTTT. It yields the protein CSVAFTNGNQPQHF. The complete variable domain, with remaining parts taken from reference TRBV29-1 and TRBJ1-5, reads SAVISQKPSRDICQRGTSLTIQCQVDSQVTMMFWYRQQPGQSLTLIATANQGSEATYESGFVIDKFPISRPNLTFSTLTVSNMSPEDSSIYLCSVAFTNGNQPQHFGDGTRLSIL.

The chain has TRBV9 and TRBJ1-6; 8 bases are a match to TRBD1. The V gene's germline CDR1 is SGDLS and CDR2 YYNGEE. This CDR3 has 15 residues. J lost 10 bases, V lost 0 bases, and 6 bases had no gene match. CDR3 sequence (DNA): TGTGCCAGCAGCGTAGTAGGGACAGGCGGATCACCCCTCCACTTT. Translating it yields CASSVVGTGGSPLHF.

The chain joins TRBV5-4 to TRBJ2-3; 7 bases map to TRBD2. Germline loops: CDR1 SGHNT, CDR2 YYREEE (reference sequence). The CDR3 length is 17 residues. V was pared by 0 bases and J by 0 bases, with 7 bases of the junction left unmatched. The CDR3 nucleotides read TGTGCCAGCAGCTTGGGAAGCGGGGTTTTTAGCACAGATACGCAGTATTTT. Its protein product is CASSLGSGVFSTDTQYF.

This clone came up once. The chain carries TRBV7-9 and TRBJ1-2, with D possibly being TRBD1 (6 bases). The germline gives CDR1 SEHNR, CDR2 FQNEAQ (reference sequence). The CDR3 is made up of 16 amino acids. V shed 2 bases and J shed 3 bases, with 16 bases lying between them. The CDR3 protein is CASSLTQGGGDYGYTF. The CDR3 DNA sequence: TGTGCCAGCAGCTTAACCCAGGGAGGGGGGGACTATGGCTACACCTTC. The whole variable domain, remainder taken from reference TRBV7-9 and TRBJ1-2, is DTGVSQNPRHKITKRGQNVTFRCDPISEHNRLYWYRQTLGQGPEFLTYFQNEAQLEKSRLLSDRFSAERPKGSFSTLEIQRTEQGDSAMYLCASSLTQGGGDYGYTFGSGTRLTVV.

The chain has TRBV11-2 and TRBJ1-3; D possibly corresponds to TRBD1 (5 bases). Germline V gene lookup returns CDR1 SGHAT and CDR2 FQNNGV. Trimming shortened V by 0 bases and J by 8 bases, and 8 bases separated the two germline ends. This CDR3 is built from 13 residues. The CDR3 protein is CASSLDQGDTIYF. The CDR3 DNA follows: TGTGCCAGCAGCTTAGACCAGGGTGACACCATATATTTT.

V gene TRBV2 combines with J gene TRBJ2-1; a possible D gene is TRBD2 (5 bases). Trimming took off 3 bases at V and 8 bases at J, with 17 bases between the two ends. Germline-derived CDR1 and CDR2 are SNHLY and FYNNEI. The CDR3 runs to 15 residues. CDR3 residues: CASSDGARALHEQFF. The CDR3 DNA sequence: TGTGCCAGCAGTGACGGAGCGAGGGCGCTGCATGAGCAGTTCTTC.

The V and J genes are TRBV29-1 and TRBJ1-3, with TRBD1 matching 7 bases. Germline lookup yields CDR1 SQVTM and CDR2 ANQGSEA. The CDR3 is 14 amino acids. V gave up 7 bases and J gave up 0 bases; unmatched junction bases: 6. The CDR3 reads CSADRVSSGNTIYF. CDR3 bases: TGCAGCGCTGACAGGGTATCCTCTGGAAACACCATATATTTT. Looking up the rest from reference TRBV29-1 and TRBJ1-3 gives the full variable domain: SAVISQKPSRDICQRGTSLTIQCQVDSQVTMMFWYRQQPGQSLTLIATANQGSEATYESGFVIDKFPISRPNLTFSTLTVSNMSPEDSSIYLCSADRVSSGNTIYFGEGSWLTVV.

The rearrangement joins TRBV6-4 to TRBJ1-2, with D perhaps TRBD1 (6 bases). V lost 5 bases and J lost 6, with 13 bases in between. Germline CDR1 MRHNA, CDR2 SNTAGT. The CDR3 is 13 amino acids. CDR3 in DNA: TGTGCCAGCAGTTATAACCCAGGGGATGGCTACACCTTC. Translated: CASSYNPGDGYTF.

This clone was counted a single time. The V and J genes are TRBV10-3 and TRBJ2-1, with TRBD2 matching 8 bases. CDR1 ENHRY and CDR2 SYGVKD come from the germline V gene. V was pared by 0 bases and J by 1 base, with 5 bases of the junction left unmatched. This CDR3 has 17 residues. CDR3 DNA: TGTGCCATCAGTGAGTCGACCCCGGGGGGGTCCTACAATGAGCAGTTCTTC. Its translation: CAISESTPGGSYNEQFF.

Of note for this clone: This specimen includes other DNA sequences encoding the same CDR3. The J gene is TRBJ1-1, the V gene TRBV6-6; no definite D call. The CDR3 consists of 13 residues. Germline-derived CDR1 and CDR2 are MNHNY and SVGAGI (reference sequence). V shed 7 bases and J shed 7 bases, with 16 bases lying between them. CDR3 loop: CASTSTAGSEAFF. For the CDR3, the DNA is TGTGCCAGCACCTCAACCGCGGGCAGTGAAGCTTTCTTT.